This paragraph covers one TCR beta chain sequence. These data originate in a study of PD-L1 blockade in urothelial cancer. Whole-study context: Every 3 weeks, patients received intravenous atezolizumab 1,200 mg, beginning 2014. At 3 weeks after treatment start (second dose) and again at 6 weeks, blood was analyzed. There were a median of approximately 140,000 T cells in blood samples.

The germline gives CDR1 MNHNY, CDR2 SVGAGI (reference sequence). CDR3 length equals 14 residues. The V gene lost 0 bases and the J gene lost 1 base, with 6 bases spanning the gap. Each patient supplied 1 to 8 pretreatment and on-treatment samples. The repertoire was sequenced with immunoSEQ multiplex PCR; TCRdb's copy has only in-frame clones and lacks some. The sample has about 84,000 clones, 82% seen once. This clonotype was sampled from a man between 65 and 85 years old with urothelial cancer. The sample in question was PBMCs, obtained around atezolizumab (anti-PD-L1) treatment. This chain joins TRBV6-6 and TRBJ1-1, with a tentative D call TRBD1 (5 bases). The CDR3 here is CASSYSGGNTEAFF. The CDR3 DNA sequence: TGTGCCAGCAGTTACTCGGGGGGGAACACTGAAGCTTTCTTT.